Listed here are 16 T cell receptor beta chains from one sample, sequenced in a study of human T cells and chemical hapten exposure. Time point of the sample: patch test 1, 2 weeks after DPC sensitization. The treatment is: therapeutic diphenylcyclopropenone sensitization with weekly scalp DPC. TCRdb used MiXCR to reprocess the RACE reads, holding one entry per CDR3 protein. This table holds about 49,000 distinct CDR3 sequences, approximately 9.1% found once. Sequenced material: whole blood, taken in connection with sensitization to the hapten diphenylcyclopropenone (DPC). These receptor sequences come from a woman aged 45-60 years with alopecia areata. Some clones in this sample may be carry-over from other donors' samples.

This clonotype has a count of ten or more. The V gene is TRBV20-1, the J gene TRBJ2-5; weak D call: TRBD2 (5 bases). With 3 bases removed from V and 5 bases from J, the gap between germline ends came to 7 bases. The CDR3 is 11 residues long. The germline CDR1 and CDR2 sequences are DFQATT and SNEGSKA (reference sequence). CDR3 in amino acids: CSASVAETQYF. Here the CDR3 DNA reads TGCAGTGCTAGCGTAGCGGAGACCCAGTACTTC.

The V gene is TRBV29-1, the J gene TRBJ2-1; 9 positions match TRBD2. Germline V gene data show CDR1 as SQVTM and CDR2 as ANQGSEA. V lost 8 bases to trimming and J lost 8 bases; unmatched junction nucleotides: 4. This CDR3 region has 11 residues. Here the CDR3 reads CSLSGSDEQFF. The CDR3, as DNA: TGCAGCCTTAGCGGGAGTGATGAGCAGTTCTTC.

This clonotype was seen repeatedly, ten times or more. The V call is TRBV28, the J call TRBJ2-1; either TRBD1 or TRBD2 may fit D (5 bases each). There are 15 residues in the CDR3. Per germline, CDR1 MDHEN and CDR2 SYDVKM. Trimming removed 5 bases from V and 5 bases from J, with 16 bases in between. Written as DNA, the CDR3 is TGTGCCAGCAGTCCGACCGGGACCGCTGACAATGAGCAGTTCTTC. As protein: CASSPTGTADNEQFF.

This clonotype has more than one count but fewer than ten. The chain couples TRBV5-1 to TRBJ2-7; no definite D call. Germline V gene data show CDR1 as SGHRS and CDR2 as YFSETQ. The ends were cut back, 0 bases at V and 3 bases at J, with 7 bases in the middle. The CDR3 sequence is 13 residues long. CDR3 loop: CASSLELIYEQYF. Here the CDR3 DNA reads TGCGCCAGCAGCTTGGAACTAATCTACGAGCAGTACTTC.

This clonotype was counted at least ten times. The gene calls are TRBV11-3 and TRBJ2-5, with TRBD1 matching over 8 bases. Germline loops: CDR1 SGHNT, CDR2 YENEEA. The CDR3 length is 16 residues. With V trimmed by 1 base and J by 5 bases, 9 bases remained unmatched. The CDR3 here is CASSLGNRGSGETQYF. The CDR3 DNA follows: TGTGCCAGCAGCTTAGGAAACAGGGGGTCCGGTGAGACCCAGTACTTC.

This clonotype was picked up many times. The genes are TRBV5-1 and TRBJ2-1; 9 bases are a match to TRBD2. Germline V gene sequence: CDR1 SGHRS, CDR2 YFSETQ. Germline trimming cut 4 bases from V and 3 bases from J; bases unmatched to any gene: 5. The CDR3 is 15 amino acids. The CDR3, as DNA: TGCGCCAGCAGCCCTCAGACTAGCGGCTACAATGAGCAGTTCTTC. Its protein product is CASSPQTSGYNEQFF.

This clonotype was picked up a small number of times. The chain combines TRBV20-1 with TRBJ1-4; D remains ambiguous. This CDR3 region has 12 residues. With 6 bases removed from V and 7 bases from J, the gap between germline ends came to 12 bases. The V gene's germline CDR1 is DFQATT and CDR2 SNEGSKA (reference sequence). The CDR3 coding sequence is TGCAGTGCCGCGCCAACACCTGAAAAACTGTTTTTT. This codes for CSAAPTPEKLFF.

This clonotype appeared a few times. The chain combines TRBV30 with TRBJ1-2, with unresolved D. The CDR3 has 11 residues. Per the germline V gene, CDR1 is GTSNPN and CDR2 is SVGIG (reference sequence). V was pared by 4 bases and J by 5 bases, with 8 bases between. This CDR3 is CAWNLEYGYTF. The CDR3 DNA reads TGTGCCTGGAACTTAGAGTATGGCTACACCTTC. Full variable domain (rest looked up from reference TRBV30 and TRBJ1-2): SQTIHQWPATLVQPVGSPLSLECTVEGTSNPNLYWYRQAAGRGLQLLFYSVGIGQISSEVPQNLSASRPQDRQFILSSKKLLLSDSGFYLCAWNLEYGYTFGSGTRLTVV.

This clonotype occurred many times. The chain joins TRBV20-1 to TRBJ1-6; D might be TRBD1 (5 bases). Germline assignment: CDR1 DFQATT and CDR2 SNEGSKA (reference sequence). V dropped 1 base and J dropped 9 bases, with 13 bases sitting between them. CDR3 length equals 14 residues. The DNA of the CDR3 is TGCAGTGCTAGAGTGGAGGGGAGAGGTTCACCCCTCCACTTT. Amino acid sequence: CSARVEGRGSPLHF.

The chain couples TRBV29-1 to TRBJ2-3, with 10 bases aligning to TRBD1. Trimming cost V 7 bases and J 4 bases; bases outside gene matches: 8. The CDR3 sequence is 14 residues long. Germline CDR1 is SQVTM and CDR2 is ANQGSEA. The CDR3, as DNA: TGCAGCGGCCGGGACAGGGGATCCCCAGATACGCAGTATTTT. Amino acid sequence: CSGRDRGSPDTQYF.

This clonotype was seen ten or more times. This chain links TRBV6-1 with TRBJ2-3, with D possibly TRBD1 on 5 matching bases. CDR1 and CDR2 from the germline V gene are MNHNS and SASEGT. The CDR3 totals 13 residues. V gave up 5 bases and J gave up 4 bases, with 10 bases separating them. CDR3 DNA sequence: TGTGCCAGCAGTCAAAGACAGTCAGATACGCAGTATTTT. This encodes CASSQRQSDTQYF.

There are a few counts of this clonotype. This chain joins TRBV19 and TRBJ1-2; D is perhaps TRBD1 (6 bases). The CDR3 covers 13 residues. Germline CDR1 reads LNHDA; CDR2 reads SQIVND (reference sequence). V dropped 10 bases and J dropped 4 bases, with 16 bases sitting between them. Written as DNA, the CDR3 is TGTGCCACCCAGACAGGACCACTCTATGGCTACACCTTC. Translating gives CATQTGPLYGYTF.

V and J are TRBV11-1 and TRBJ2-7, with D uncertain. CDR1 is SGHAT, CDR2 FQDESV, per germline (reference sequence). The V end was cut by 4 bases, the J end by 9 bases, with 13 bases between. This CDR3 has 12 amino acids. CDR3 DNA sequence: TGTGCCAGCAGCTCAACCTCCGGTGGGCAGTACTTC. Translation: CASSSTSGGQYF. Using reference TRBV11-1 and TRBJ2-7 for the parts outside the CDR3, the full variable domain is EAEVAQSPRYKITEKSQAVAFWCDPISGHATLYWYRQILGQGPELLVQFQDESVVDDSQLPKDRFSAERLKGVDSTLKIQPAELGDSAMYLCASSSTSGGQYFGPGTRLTVT.

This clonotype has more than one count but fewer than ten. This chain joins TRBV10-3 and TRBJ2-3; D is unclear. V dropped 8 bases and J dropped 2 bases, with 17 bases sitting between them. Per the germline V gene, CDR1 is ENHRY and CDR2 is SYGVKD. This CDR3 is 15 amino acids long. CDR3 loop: CAIGASGVNTDTQYF. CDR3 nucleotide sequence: TGTGCCATCGGTGCATCAGGAGTAAACACAGATACGCAGTATTTT.

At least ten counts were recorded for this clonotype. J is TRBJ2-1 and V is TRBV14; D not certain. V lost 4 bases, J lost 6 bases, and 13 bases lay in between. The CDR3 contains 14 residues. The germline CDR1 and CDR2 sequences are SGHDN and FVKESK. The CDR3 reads CASSPPLWRNEQFF. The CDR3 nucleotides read TGTGCCAGCAGCCCCCCACTGTGGCGCAATGAGCAGTTCTTC.

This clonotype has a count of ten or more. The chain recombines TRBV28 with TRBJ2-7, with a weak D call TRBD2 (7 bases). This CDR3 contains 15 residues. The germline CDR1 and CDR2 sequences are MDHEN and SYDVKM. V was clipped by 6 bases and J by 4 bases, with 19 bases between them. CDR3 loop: CASRVRGGGEYEQYF. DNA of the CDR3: TGTGCCAGCAGAGTCCGTGGGGGGGGCGAGTACGAGCAGTACTTC.